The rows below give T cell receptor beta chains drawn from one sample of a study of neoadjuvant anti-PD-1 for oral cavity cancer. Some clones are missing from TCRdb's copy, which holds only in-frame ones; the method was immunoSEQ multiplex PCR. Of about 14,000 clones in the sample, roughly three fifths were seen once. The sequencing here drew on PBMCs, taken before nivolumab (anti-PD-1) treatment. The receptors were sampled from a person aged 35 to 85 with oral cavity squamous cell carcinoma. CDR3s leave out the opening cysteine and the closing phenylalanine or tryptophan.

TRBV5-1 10 ASSQGDYGYT
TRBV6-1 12 ASSVLAVTDTQY
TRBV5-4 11 ASSPLADNEQF
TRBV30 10 AWSFWLGEAF
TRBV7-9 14 ASNLPGRGRADTQY
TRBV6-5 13 ASSRTGTTNEPQH
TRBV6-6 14 ASSNYGGASQETQY
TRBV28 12 ASSLRVQGGGYT
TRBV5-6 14 ASSFVGVLFHNEQF
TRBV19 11 ASSDSGRYEQY
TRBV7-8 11 ASSSVNTGELF
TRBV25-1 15 ASSEYGRGDQNTEAF
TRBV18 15 ASSQTSRDRESYGYT
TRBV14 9 ASSPGGKQF
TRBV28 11 ASSLGQGYEQF
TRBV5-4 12 ASSHRGDNSPLH
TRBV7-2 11 ASSSPIYYEQY
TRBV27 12 ASSLFAGGNGYT
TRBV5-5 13 ASRKQGGSNQPQH
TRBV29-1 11 SVVSQGNTEAF
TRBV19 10 ASSTTVYGYT
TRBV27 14 ASSLSLASSYNEQF
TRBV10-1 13 ASSEIQGIMNEQF
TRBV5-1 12 ASSPGTSIYEQY
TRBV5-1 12 ASSLGSLGGELF
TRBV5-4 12 ASSPRAAEGEQY
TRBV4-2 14 ASSQASNSGADEQY
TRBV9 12 ASSPGTVQETQY
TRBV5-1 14 ASSLSVLGNTGELF
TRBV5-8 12 ASSRDRGKNEQF
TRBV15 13 ATSRDRGLAGELF
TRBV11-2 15 ASSSLWGQMNGNTIY
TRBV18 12 ASSPGTGRYEQY